This T cell receptor (beta chain) was captured by sequencing in a study of CD8+ T cells in alopecia areata. After isolation, RNA underwent reverse transcription to generate cDNA as the sequencing template. The repertoire was sequenced with immunoSEQ multiplex PCR; TCRdb's copy has only in-frame clones and lacks some. Here the sample spans approximately 150,000 clones, 50% to 60% being singletons. As regards this clone: The antigen remains unidentified.

Regarding the study as a whole: Scalp sample data also include resident alphabeta T cells from normal skin.

The CDR3 length is 16 residues. Germline V lookup: CDR1 KGHSH, CDR2 LQKENI. The V and J ends lost 3 bases and 0 bases, in that order; junction bases with no gene match: 7. V and J are TRBV18 and TRBJ2-5; 7 bases are a match to TRBD1. This TCR was sampled from a human donor in good health. Sequenced material: CD4+ T cells sorted from blood. CDR3 amino acids: CASSPQIGTDQETQYF. CDR3 nucleotides: TGTGCCAGCTCACCCCAAATCGGGACAGACCAAGAGACCCAGTACTTC.